Sequencing of this TCR beta chain was carried out in a study of CD8+ T cells in alopecia areata. Looking at the study overall: Patients in the study were on tofacitinib for 6 to 18 months, then off it for 6 months. The study's findings and limits: Tofacitinib did not eliminate many expanded lesional clones from scalp or blood.

Investigators isolated RNA and reverse transcribed it into cDNA to act as the sequencing template. The method was immunoSEQ multiplex PCR; TCRdb's version includes in-frame clones alone and lacks a portion of them. The sample records around 200,000 clones, around 58% being singletons. As concerns this clone: Its specificity is unknown.

CDR3 length equals 12 residues. Germline V gives CDR1 SGHTA, CDR2 FQGNSA. V lost 2 bases, J lost 5 bases, and 6 bases lay in between. Treatment described: oral pan-JAK inhibitor, 5-10 mg twice daily. This sequence was found in a human donor with alopecia areata. The sequencing here drew on CD8+ T cells sorted from blood, taken at week 24, from a patient treated with tofacitinib. This chain joins TRBV7-2 and TRBJ1-1; D is unclear. The CDR3 loop is CASSLSGTEAFF. The DNA for the CDR3 is TGTGCCAGCAGCTTAAGCGGGACTGAAGCTTTCTTT.